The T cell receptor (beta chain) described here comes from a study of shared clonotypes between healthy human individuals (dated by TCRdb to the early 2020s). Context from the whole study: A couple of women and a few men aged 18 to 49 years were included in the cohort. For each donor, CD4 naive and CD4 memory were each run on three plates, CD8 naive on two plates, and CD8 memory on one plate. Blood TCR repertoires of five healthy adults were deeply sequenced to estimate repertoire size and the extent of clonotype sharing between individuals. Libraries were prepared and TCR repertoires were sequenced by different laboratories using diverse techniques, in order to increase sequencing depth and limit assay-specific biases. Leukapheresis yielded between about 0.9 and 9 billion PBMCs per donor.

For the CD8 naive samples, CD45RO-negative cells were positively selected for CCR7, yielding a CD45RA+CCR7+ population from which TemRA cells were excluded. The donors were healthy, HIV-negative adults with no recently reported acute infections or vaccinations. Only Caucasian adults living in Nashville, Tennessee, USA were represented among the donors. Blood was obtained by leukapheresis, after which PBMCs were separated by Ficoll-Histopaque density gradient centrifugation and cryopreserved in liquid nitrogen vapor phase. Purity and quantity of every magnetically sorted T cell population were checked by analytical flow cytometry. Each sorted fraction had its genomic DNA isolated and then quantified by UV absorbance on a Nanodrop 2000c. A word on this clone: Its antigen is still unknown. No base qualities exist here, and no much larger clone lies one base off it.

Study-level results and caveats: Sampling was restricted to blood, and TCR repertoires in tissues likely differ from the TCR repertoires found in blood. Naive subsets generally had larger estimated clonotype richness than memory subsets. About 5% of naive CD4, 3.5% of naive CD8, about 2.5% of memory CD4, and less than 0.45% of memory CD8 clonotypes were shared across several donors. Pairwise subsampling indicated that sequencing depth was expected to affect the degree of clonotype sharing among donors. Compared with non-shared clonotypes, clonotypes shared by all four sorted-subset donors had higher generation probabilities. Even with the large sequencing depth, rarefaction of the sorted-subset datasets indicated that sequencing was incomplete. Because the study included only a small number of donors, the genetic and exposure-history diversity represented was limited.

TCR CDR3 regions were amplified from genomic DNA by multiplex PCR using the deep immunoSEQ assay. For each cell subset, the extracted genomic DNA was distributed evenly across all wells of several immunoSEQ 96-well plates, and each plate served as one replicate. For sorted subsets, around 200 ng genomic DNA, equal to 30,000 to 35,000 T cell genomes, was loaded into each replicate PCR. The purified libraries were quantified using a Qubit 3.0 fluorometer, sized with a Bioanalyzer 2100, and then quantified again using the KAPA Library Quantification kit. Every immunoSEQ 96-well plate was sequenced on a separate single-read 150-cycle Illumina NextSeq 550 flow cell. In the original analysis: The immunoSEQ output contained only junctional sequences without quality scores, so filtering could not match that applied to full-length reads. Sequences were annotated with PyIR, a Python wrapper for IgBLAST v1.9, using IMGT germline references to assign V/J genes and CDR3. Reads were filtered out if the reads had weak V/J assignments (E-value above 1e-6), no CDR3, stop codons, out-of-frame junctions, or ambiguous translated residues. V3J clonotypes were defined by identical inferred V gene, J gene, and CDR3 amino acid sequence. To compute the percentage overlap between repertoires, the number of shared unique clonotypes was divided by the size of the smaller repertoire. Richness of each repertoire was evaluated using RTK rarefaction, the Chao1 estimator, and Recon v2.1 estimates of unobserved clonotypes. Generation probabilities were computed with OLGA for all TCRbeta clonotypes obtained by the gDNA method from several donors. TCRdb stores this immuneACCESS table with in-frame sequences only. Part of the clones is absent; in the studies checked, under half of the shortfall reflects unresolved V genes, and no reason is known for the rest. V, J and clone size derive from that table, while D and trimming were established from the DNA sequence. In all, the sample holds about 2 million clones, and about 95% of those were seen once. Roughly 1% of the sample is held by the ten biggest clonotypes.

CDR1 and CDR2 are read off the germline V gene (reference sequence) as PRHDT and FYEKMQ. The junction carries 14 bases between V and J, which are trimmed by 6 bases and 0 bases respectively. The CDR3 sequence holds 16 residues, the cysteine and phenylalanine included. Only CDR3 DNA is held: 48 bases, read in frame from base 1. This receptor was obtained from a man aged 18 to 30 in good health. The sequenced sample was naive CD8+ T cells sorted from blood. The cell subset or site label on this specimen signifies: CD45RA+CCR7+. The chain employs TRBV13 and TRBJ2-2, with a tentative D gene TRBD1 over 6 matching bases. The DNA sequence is TGTGCCAGCAGTTTCTCGGGACATGCGAACACCGGGGAGCTGTTTTTT. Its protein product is CASSFSGHANTGELFF.